These 3 T cell receptor beta chains came from one sample sequenced in a study of blood T cell repertoires in COVID-19. Measured with immunoSEQ multiplex PCR; TCRdb has only the in-frame clones, and not every one. Of fewer than 500,000 clones listed, 75% to 90% were seen once; the top ten hold around 0.64%. The sample taken for sequencing was PBMCs or T cells enriched from blood (not recorded which). The receptors here all came from a young woman who had recovered from COVID-19.

The gene calls are TRBV25-1 and TRBJ1-2; 11 bases align to TRBD1. The J segment lost 7 bases and the V segment lost 2 bases, leaving 9 bases of the junction unmatched. Germline V gene sequence: CDR1 MGHDK, CDR2 SYGVNS. CDR3 size: 16 residues. The CDR3 region is CASSEPSRGQGGGYTF. CDR3 in DNA: TGTGCCAGCAGTGAACCATCACGGGGACAGGGGGGTGGCTACACCTTC.

The J gene is TRBJ1-4, the V gene TRBV30; weak D call: TRBD1 (5 bases). The V end lost 6 bases, the J end lost 8 bases, and 13 bases lay between the germline ends. The CDR3 runs to 12 residues. The V gene's germline CDR1 is GTSNPN and CDR2 SVGIG (reference sequence). CDR3 DNA sequence: TGTGCCTGTAGTCCGGGGGAGGAAAAACTGTTTTTT. Protein product: CACSPGEEKLFF. The full variable domain, with the rest looked up from reference TRBV30 and TRBJ1-4, is SQTIHQWPATLVQPVGSPLSLECTVEGTSNPNLYWYRQAAGRGLQLLFYSVGIGQISSEVPQNLSASRPQDRQFILSSKKLLLSDSGFYLCACSPGEEKLFFGSGTQLSVL.

The rearrangement joins TRBV30 to TRBJ1-2; tentative D call: TRBD1 (5 bases). This CDR3 has 13 amino acids. The germline CDR1 and CDR2 sequences are GTSNPN and SVGIG (reference sequence). Trimming removed 4 bases at V and 7 bases at J, with 16 bases between. The CDR3 loop reads CAWIGWGGGGYTF. The CDR3, as DNA: TGTGCCTGGATAGGATGGGGGGGAGGTGGCTACACCTTC.